The 14 T cell receptor beta chains reported below all come from one sample, sequenced in a study of breast tumors, draining lymph nodes, adjacent tissues (dated by TCRdb to 2016 to 2017). The axillary draining lymph nodes of breast cancer patients were the source of the lymph node samples. Libraries were prepared through multiplex PCR. Sequencing was carried out with an Illumina HiSeq 2000. In-frame beta chains were kept once TCRdb had trimmed the public reads at Q25 with fastp and called clones with MiXCR. Rows merge per CDR3 protein into single entries with the most common DNA and genes. In this sample the table shows approximately 88,000 distinct CDR3 sequences, roughly 28% of which occur a single time. Over 8% of the sample is taken by the ten largest. Specimen: axillary lymph node tissue. The source of these receptors is a female donor with breast cancer. Some clones in this sample may be carry-over from other donors' samples.

This clonotype appeared many times. This chain connects TRBV9 to TRBJ1-3; D gene ambiguous. Deletions cut 4 bases from V and 0 bases from J, with 17 bases between. Germline lookup yields CDR1 SGDLS and CDR2 YYNGEE. The CDR3 runs 17 residues. The CDR3, as DNA: TGTGCCAGCAGCCCCCAAGGCTTGGCGAACTCTGGAAACACCATATATTTT. This gives the protein CASSPQGLANSGNTIYF.

Many counts were recorded for this clonotype. The J gene is TRBJ2-1, the V gene TRBV4-3, with D perhaps matching TRBD2 (6 bases). This CDR3 is 18 amino acids long. With 0 bases removed from V and 4 bases from J, the gap between germline ends came to 19 bases. Germline V gene data show CDR1 as LGHNA and CDR2 as YSLEER. The CDR3 DNA sequence: TGCGCCAGCAGCCAAGAGCCGATGGGGCTAGGGACTTACAATGAGCAGTTCTTC. Protein: CASSQEPMGLGTYNEQFF.

The chain couples TRBV27 to TRBJ1-5; D gene uncertain. Per germline, CDR1 MNHEY and CDR2 SMNVEV (reference sequence). The CDR3 is 14 residues long. V lost 5 bases to trimming and J lost 3 bases, with 11 bases between them. The CDR3 nucleotides read TGTGCCAGCAGTACTCTGGGTGACAATCAGCCCCAGCATTTT. Its protein is CASSTLGDNQPQHF.

To note about this clonotype: Germline is not matched at one junction end, which may reflect a read error. This rearrangement joins TRBV7-8 to TRBJ1-5, with D tentatively TRBD1 (6 bases). The CDR3 is made up of 14 amino acids. The germline gives CDR1 SGHVS, CDR2 FQNEAQ. The CDR3 sequence: CASSLEQGRQPRHF. The CDR3 bases are TGTGCCAGCAGCTTAGAACAGGGTCGCCAGCCCCGGCATTTT.

At least ten counts were recorded for this clonotype. The J gene is TRBJ2-7, the V gene TRBV7-8; maybe TRBD2 (6 bases). Germline V gene data show CDR1 as SGHVS and CDR2 as FQNEAQ. V was cut by 6 bases and J by 2 bases, with 11 bases left in between. This CDR3 has 13 amino acids. The CDR3 region is CASSRRDPYEQYF. The CDR3 DNA is TGTGCCAGCAGTCGGAGGGACCCCTACGAGCAGTACTTC.

This clonotype was found once. A read error may explain this, as a much larger clone is one base away. CDR3 amino acids: CSGTSNQETPYF. The CDR3 nucleotides read TGCAGTGGGACTAGCAACCAAGAGACCCCGTACTTC. J is TRBJ2-5 and V is TRBV20-1; 8 bases are a match to TRBD2. CDR1 is DFQATT and CDR2 is SNEGSKA in the germline V gene (reference sequence). The CDR3 sequence is 12 residues long.

The chain links TRBV12-3 or TRBV12-4 to TRBJ1-5; maybe TRBD1 (6 bases). The CDR3 runs to 14 residues. V lost 6 bases and J lost 3, with 12 bases in between. CDR3 amino acids: CASRTGQYNQPQHF. The CDR3 coding sequence is TGTGCCAGCAGAACGGGACAATACAATCAGCCCCAGCATTTT.

The sample holds many counts of this clonotype. V is TRBV20-1 and J is TRBJ2-7; 12 bases line up with TRBD2. Germline V gives CDR1 DFQATT, CDR2 SNEGSKA (reference sequence). V dropped 6 bases and J dropped 5; count of bases not matched to a gene: 8. This CDR3 spans 14 amino acids. DNA of the CDR3: TGCAGTGCCGGGGCGACTAGCGGGAGTGACGAGCAGTACTTC. It specifies CSAGATSGSDEQYF.

This sequence joins TRBV20-1 and TRBJ1-5; a weak D match, TRBD1 (5 bases). The CDR3 spans 14 residues. From germline, CDR1 is DFQATT and CDR2 SNEGSKA (reference sequence). The germline V and J ends were trimmed by 6 bases and 0 bases, with 12 bases remaining between them. CDR3 nucleotide sequence: TGCAGTGCCGGACCGGGGCCTAGCAATCAGCCCCAGCATTTT. It yields the protein CSAGPGPSNQPQHF.

This rearrangement joins TRBV12-3 or TRBV12-4 to TRBJ2-5; TRBD2 matches 9 bases. Trimming took 5 bases from V and 2 from J; bases not matched to a gene: 9. This CDR3 region has 16 residues. Here the CDR3 reads CASSVLAGPVQETQYF. CDR3 in DNA: TGTGCCAGCAGTGTCCTAGCGGGACCGGTACAAGAGACCCAGTACTTC.

This clonotype occurred many times. The V and J genes are TRBV11-3 and TRBJ2-3; perhaps TRBD2 as D (5 bases). The germline CDR1 and CDR2 sequences are SGHNT and YENEEA. Trimming removed 1 base from V and 5 bases from J, with 13 bases in between. The CDR3 length is 15 residues. As DNA, the CDR3 is TGTGCCAGCAGCTTAGGGGCGGGCTCCCAAGATACGCAGTATTTT. It translates to CASSLGAGSQDTQYF.

A few counts support this clonotype. V is TRBV27 and J is TRBJ1-1; no clear D gene. CDR1 is MNHEY and CDR2 is SMNVEV in the germline V gene (reference sequence). The germline V and J ends were trimmed by 2 bases and 4 bases, with 11 bases remaining between them. The CDR3 length is 14 residues. As DNA, the CDR3 is TGTGCCAGCAGTTTAGGGCTTGTTAGCACTGAAGCTTTCTTT. Its protein product is CASSLGLVSTEAFF.

This clonotype was counted many times. V usage is TRBV12-3 or TRBV12-4 and J usage is TRBJ2-1; TRBD1 or TRBD2 may be the D gene (6 bases each). V was cut by 3 bases and J by 9 bases, with 12 bases left in between. The CDR3 runs 13 residues. CDR3 sequence (DNA): TGTGCCAGCAGTTTGGCCAGGGGAGGTGAGCAGTTCTTC. Protein sequence: CASSLARGGEQFF.

This clonotype was seen more than once but under ten times. V usage is TRBV20-1 and J usage is TRBJ2-5, with TRBD2 as a possible D gene (6 bases). V gave up 1 base and J gave up 9 bases, with 12 bases separating them. In germline, CDR1 is DFQATT, CDR2 SNEGSKA (reference sequence). CDR3 length: 12 residues. CDR3: CSARGEDLAQYF. The CDR3 DNA is TGCAGTGCTAGAGGGGAGGACTTGGCCCAGTACTTC.